The 14 T cell receptor beta chains below come from one sample, sequenced in a study of tumor-infiltrating lymphocytes in primary liver carcinoma. Total RNA amounting to around 530 ng was the source from which TCR beta cDNA was made with a constant-region primer. Slightly modified ARM-PCR with three nested multiplex PCR rounds yielded TCR beta libraries. TRBV1-TRBV30 forward primers paired with a C-beta reverse primer drove the first two PCR rounds, about 10 cycles each. TCRdb ran MiXCR on the multiplex PCR reads and lists one entry per CDR3 protein. The sample records 100,000 or so distinct CDR3 sequences, approximately 80% being singletons. The tissue used was unsorted bulk material of roughly 17-34 mg. RNA and DNA were co-extracted from it with the AllPrep DNA/RNA mini kit. Sequenced input: liver tumor tissue from sampling region 3. Subset here: tumor region T3, left-lateral pole. The receptors shown here come from a middle-aged man with primary liver carcinoma and hepatitis B virus infection.

As regards this clonotype: At one boundary the junction diverges from the germline segment, which might be a read error. The rearrangement joins TRBV27 to TRBJ2-1, with D maybe TRBD2 (6 bases). This CDR3 is built from 16 residues. Germline CDR1 reads MNHEY; CDR2 reads SMNVEV (reference sequence). The CDR3 bases are TGTGCCAGCAGTTTTACTAGCTTTAGCTCCTACAAAGAGCAGTTCTTC. As protein: CASSFTSFSSYKEQFF.

Many counts were recorded for this clonotype. This rearrangement joins TRBV29-1 to TRBJ1-1; no clear D. Germline V gene data show CDR1 as SQVTM and CDR2 as ANQGSEA. The CDR3 has 12 amino acids. Trimming pared 3 bases from V and 1 base from J, leaving 6 bases between. CDR3 bases: TGCAGCGTTGACCAAGCGAACACTGAAGCTTTCTTT. This gives the protein CSVDQANTEAFF.

V is TRBV25-1 and J is TRBJ1-2, with TRBD1 matching 11 bases. The CDR3 loop spans 17 amino acids. Germline CDR1 is MGHDK and CDR2 is SYGVNS. V shed 1 base, J shed 1 base, and the junction held 5 bases outside the gene matches. CDR3 in amino acids: CASSEWTGGTDNYGYTF. The CDR3 DNA sequence: TGTGCCAGCAGTGAATGGACAGGGGGCACCGATAACTATGGCTACACCTTC.

The V call is TRBV29-1, the J call TRBJ2-3; either TRBD1 or TRBD2 may fit D (5 bases each). This CDR3 is 15 amino acids long. The V end lost 4 bases, the J end lost 5 bases, and 19 bases lay between the germline ends. CDR1 is SQVTM and CDR2 is ANQGSEA in the germline V gene. Written as DNA, the CDR3 is TGCAGCGTTGGGGCGGGTTGGGGGATGGGAGATACGCAGTATTTT. It specifies CSVGAGWGMGDTQYF.

Of note for this clonotype: One end of the junction is discordant with germline, which a read error may explain. The chain recombines TRBV11-2 with TRBJ2-3, with 14 positions matching TRBD2. Germline V CDR1 and CDR2: SGHAT, FQNNGV. CDR3 length: 16 amino acids. As DNA, the CDR3 is TGTACCTGCAGCTCCCCGGGACTAGCGGGAGTGGATACGCAATATTTT. The encoded protein is CTCSSPGLAGVDTQYF.

About this clonotype itself: One end of the junction does not line up with germline, which may come from a read error. This chain uses TRBV6-5 with TRBJ1-1; 9 nucleotides agree with TRBD1. Germline V gives CDR1 MNHEY, CDR2 SVGAGI. This CDR3 region has 16 residues. The CDR3 coding sequence is TGTGCCAGCAGTTGGGAGACAGGGGGGATGAACACTGAAGCCTTCTTT. It codes for CASSWETGGMNTEAFF.

This clonotype showed up just once. In this CDR3 the conserved last residue, phenylalanine or tryptophan, is missing, so a read error is likely. This chain joins TRBV12-3 or TRBV12-4 and TRBJ2-6; TRBD1 or TRBD2 may be the D gene (5 bases each). The CDR3 spans 21 residues. CDR3 bases: TGTGCCAGCAGTCGGAGCCCACTAGTCCCCGGTCGGGCCTTTGGGGCCCACGTCCTGACTTCC. It codes for CASSRSPLVPGRAFGAHVLTS.

The genes are TRBV6-1 and TRBJ2-5; 12 bases align to TRBD1. V shed 11 bases, J shed 5 bases, and the junction held 18 bases outside the gene matches. Germline CDR1 reads MNHNS; CDR2 reads SASEGT. The CDR3 runs 17 residues. The CDR3 is CAGGEALGTGGRETQYF. CDR3 DNA sequence: TGTGCCGGCGGTGAAGCCCTCGGGACAGGGGGCCGTGAGACCCAGTACTTC.

This clonotype was recorded once. Sequence at one end of the junction differs from germline and may be a read error. The gene calls are TRBV12-3 or TRBV12-4 and TRBJ2-2; D is possibly TRBD2 (6 bases). The CDR3 is 16 amino acids. The CDR3 sequence is CACSLAPAGVTRELFF. In DNA form, the CDR3 reads TGTGCCTGCAGTTTAGCTCCAGCGGGTGTGACCAGGGAGCTGTTTTTT.

Concerning this clonotype itself: At one of its ends the junction is not consistent with the germline gene, which may arise from a read error. V gene TRBV4-3 combines with J gene TRBJ2-1; perhaps TRBD2 as D (6 bases). Per germline, CDR1 LGHNA and CDR2 YSLEER. The CDR3 loop spans 16 amino acids. Written as DNA, the CDR3 is TGCGTCAGTAGCCAAGATAGGAGCGGGTTTCACAATGGGCAGTTATTC. Encoded protein: CVSSQDRSGFHNGQLF.

This rearrangement joins TRBV28 to TRBJ1-2; possibly TRBD1 for D (6 bases). This CDR3 contains 14 residues. The germline V and J ends were trimmed by 10 bases and 14 bases, with 29 bases remaining between them. Looked up from germline, CDR1 is MDHEN and CDR2 is SYDVKM. The CDR3 region is CANLSQTGGRSRTF. The CDR3 DNA sequence: TGTGCCAACCTCAGTCAGACGGGGGGCAGGTCGAGAACCTTC.

The chain recombines TRBV29-1 with TRBJ2-1; 14 bases fit TRBD2. V gave up 4 bases and J gave up 16 bases; unmatched junction bases: 15. This CDR3 has 15 residues. Germline values: CDR1 SQVTM, CDR2 ANQGSEA. The CDR3: CSVGLAGGFCNEQFF. Written as DNA, the CDR3 is TGCAGCGTTGGACTAGCGGGAGGGTTCTGCAATGAACAATTCTTC.

About this clonotype: At one of its ends the junction is not consistent with the germline gene, which may arise from a read error. This chain uses TRBV12-3 or TRBV12-4 with TRBJ2-5, with 10 positions matching TRBD2. This CDR3 comprises 15 residues. Here the CDR3 DNA reads TGTGCCAGCAGACCACTAGCGGGGAGCCAAGAGGCCCAGTACTTC. Its protein product is CASRPLAGSQEAQYF.

Points on this clonotype: This likely comes from a read error, as the CDR3 has no conserved phenylalanine or tryptophan at its end. The chain is built from TRBV4-3 and TRBJ2-7, with unresolved D. The CDR3 loop spans 14 amino acids. CDR1 is LGHNA, CDR2 YSLEER, per germline. CDR3 in DNA: TGCGCCAGCAGCCAAGGTCAGGTCTCCTATGAGCAGTACTAC. This encodes CASSQGQVSYEQYY.